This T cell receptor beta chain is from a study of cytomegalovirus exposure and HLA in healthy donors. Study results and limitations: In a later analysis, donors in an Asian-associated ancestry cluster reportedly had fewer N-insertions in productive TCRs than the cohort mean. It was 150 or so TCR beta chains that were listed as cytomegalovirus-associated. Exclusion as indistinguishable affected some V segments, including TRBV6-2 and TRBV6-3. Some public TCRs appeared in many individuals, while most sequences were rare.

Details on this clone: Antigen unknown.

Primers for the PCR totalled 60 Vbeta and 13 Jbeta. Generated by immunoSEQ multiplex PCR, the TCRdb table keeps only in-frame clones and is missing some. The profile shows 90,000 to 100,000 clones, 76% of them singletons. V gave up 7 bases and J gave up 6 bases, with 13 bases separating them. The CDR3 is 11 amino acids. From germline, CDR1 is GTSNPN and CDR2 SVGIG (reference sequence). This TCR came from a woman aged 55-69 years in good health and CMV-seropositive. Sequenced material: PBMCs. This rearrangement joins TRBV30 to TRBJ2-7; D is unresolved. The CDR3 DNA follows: TGTGCCTTGACCTATAGAGGCGAGCAGTACTTC. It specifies CALTYRGEQYF.